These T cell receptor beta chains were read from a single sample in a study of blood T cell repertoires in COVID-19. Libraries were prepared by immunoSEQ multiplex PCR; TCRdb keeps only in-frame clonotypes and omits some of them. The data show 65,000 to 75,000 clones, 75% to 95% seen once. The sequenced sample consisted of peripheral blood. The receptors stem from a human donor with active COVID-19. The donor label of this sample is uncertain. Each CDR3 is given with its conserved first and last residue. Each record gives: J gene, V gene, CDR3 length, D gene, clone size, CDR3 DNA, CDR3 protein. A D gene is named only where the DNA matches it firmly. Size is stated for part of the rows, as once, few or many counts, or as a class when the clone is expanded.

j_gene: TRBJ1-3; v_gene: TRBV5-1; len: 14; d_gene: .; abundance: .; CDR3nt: TGCGCCAGCAGCTTGTCGGGAGCTGGAAACACCATATATTTT; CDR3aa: CASSLSGAGNTIYF
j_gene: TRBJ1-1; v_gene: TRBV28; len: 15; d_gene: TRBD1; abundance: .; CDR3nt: TGTGCCAGCGGCCACCGGGACAGGGGGGGAACTGAAGCTTTCTTT; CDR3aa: CASGHRDRGGTEAFF
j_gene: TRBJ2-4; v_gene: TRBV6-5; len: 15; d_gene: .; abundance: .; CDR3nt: TGTGCCAGCAGTAGCGGCCCGGGACAAGGATACATTCAGTACTTC; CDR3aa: CASSSGPGQGYIQYF
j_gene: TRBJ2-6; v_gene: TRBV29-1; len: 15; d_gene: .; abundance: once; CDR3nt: TGCAGCGTTGGGGACACCCACTCTGGGGCCAACGTCCTGACTTTC; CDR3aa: CSVGDTHSGANVLTF
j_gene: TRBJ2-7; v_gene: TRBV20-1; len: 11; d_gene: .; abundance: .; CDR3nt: TGCAGTGCTAGCCAGGGGTGGGAGCAGTACTTC; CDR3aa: CSASQGWEQYF
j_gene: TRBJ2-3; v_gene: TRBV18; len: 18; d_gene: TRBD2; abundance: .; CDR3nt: TGTGCCAGCTCACTCTCCCCTCCAGCGGGGACTAGCACAGATACGCAGTATTTT; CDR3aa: CASSLSPPAGTSTDTQYF
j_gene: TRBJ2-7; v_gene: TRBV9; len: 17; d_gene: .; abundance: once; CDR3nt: TGTGCCAGCAGCCCGAGAGATGGACAACTCTTCTCCTACGAGCAGTACTTC; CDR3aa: CASSPRDGQLFSYEQYF
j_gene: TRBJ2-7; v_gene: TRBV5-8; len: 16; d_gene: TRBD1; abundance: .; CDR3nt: TGTGCCAGCAGCCCGACCCGGACAGGAGTACCCTACGAGCAGTACTTC; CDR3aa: CASSPTRTGVPYEQYF
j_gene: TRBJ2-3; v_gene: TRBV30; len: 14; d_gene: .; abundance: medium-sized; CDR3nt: TGTGCCTGGGAGGGGGGGATGCGGACAGATACGCAGTATTTT; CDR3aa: CAWEGGMRTDTQYF
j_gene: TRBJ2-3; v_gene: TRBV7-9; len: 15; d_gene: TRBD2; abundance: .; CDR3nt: TGTGCCAGCAGCTTAACGACGGGAGGGCCAGATACGCAGTATTTT; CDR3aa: CASSLTTGGPDTQYF
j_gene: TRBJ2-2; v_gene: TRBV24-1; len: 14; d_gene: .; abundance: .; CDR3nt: TGTGCCACCAGTGGGACTGTGCCCACCGGGGAGCTGTTTTTT; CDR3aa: CATSGTVPTGELFF
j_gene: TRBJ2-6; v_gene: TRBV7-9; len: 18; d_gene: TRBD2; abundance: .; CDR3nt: TGTGCCAGCAGCTCGGGACTAGCGGGAGGGTTGGGGGCCAACGTCCTGACTTTC; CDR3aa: CASSSGLAGGLGANVLTF
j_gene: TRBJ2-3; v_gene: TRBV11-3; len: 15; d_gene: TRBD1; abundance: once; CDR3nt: TGTGCCAGCAGCTTAGCGGACAGGGGCTCAGATACGCAGTATTTT; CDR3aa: CASSLADRGSDTQYF
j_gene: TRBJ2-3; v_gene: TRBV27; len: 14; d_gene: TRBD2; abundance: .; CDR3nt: TGTGCCAGCAGTTTACCGGGAGGGCCAAAAACGCAGTATTTT; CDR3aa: CASSLPGGPKTQYF
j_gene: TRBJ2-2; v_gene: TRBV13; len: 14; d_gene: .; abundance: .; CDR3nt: TGTGCCAGCAGCGGCAGTCCGAACACCGGGGAGCTGTTTTTT; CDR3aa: CASSGSPNTGELFF
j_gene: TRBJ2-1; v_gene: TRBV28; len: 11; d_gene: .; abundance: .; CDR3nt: TGTGCCAGCAGTCCTTACAATGAGCAGTTCTTC; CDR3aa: CASSPYNEQFF
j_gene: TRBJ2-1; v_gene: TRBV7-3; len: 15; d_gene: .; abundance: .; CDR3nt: TGTGCCAGCAGCTTAAAAGCGGGCCTAGCCAATGAGCAGTTCTTC; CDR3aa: CASSLKAGLANEQFF
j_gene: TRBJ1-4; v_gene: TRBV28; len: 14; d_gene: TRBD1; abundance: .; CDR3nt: TGTGCCAGCAGTGCTACCGGGACAGGAGAAAAACTGTTTTTT; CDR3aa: CASSATGTGEKLFF
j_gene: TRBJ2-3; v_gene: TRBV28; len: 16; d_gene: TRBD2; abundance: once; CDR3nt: TGTGCCAGCAGCACTAGCGGGAGCCGCGCGGGGGATACGCAGTATTTT; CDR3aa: CASSTSGSRAGDTQYF
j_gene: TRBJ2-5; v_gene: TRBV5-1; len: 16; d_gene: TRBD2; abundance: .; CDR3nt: TGCGCCAGCAGCCCGGGACTAGCGGGATCTCAAGAGACCCAGTACTTC; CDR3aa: CASSPGLAGSQETQYF
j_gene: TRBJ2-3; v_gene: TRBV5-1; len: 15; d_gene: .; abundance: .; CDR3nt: TGCGCCAGCAGCTTGGAGCCGGGCGGGTCAGATACGCAGTATTTT; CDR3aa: CASSLEPGGSDTQYF